Following are 19 T cell receptor beta chains from one sample sequenced in a study of cytomegalovirus exposure and HLA in healthy donors. PCR amplification relied on 60 Vbeta primers (plus 13 Jbeta primers). Profiled with immunoSEQ multiplex PCR; TCRdb holds only in-frame clones, not every one. The data contain more than 95,000 clones, around 80% of them singletons. The sample taken for sequencing was PBMCs. The receptors were gathered from a woman under 30 in good health and CMV-seropositive.

This chain links TRBV18 with TRBJ1-1, with 12 bases aligning to TRBD1. The trim removed 2 bases at V and 1 base at J, leaving 8 bases unmatched. This CDR3 spans 18 amino acids. Germline V lookup: CDR1 KGHSH, CDR2 LQKENI. Written as DNA, the CDR3 is TGTGCCAGCTCACCAAAAGGGACAGGGGGCGCAGAGAACACTGAAGCTTTCTTT. It yields the protein CASSPKGTGGAENTEAFF.

This chain connects TRBV6-6 to TRBJ2-1; D is unclear. The CDR3 is made up of 12 amino acids. Trimming took 5 bases from V and 7 from J, leaving 9 bases between them. Per germline, CDR1 MNHNY and CDR2 SVGAGI (reference sequence). The chain's CDR3 is CASSPLVNEQFF. CDR3 in DNA: TGTGCCAGCAGTCCCCTAGTTAATGAGCAGTTCTTC.

This clone appeared a single time. The CDR3 nucleotides read TGTGCCAGCAGTCGCCTTAGCGGGAGCATGTACGAGCAGTACTTC. It encodes CASSRLSGSMYEQYF. The chain carries TRBV6-5 and TRBJ2-7, with 9 bases that match TRBD2. CDR1 MNHEY and CDR2 SVGAGI come from the germline V gene. Germline trimming cut 5 bases from V and 4 bases from J; bases unmatched to any gene: 9. The CDR3 spans 15 residues.

The rearrangement uses TRBV6-5 and TRBJ2-7; 9 nucleotides line up with TRBD1. V gave up 5 bases and J gave up 5 bases; unmatched junction bases: 10. The germline V gene has CDR1 MNHEY and CDR2 SVGAGI. This CDR3 comprises 15 residues. CDR3: CASSDFGTGLDEQYF. CDR3 coding DNA: TGTGCCAGCAGTGACTTCGGGACAGGGCTGGACGAGCAGTACTTC.

The V gene is TRBV6-5, the J gene TRBJ2-1; a possible D gene is TRBD1 (6 bases). Germline V CDR1 and CDR2: MNHEY, SVGAGI. Trimming removed 5 bases at V and 8 bases at J, with 10 bases between. The CDR3 has 12 amino acids. For the CDR3, the DNA is TGTGCCAGCAGTACAGGGTCTGATGAGCAGTTCTTC. Amino acids: CASSTGSDEQFF.

This clone was seen a handful of times. The V and J genes are TRBV30 and TRBJ2-5; 8 bases are shared with TRBD2. The germline V gene has CDR1 GTSNPN and CDR2 SVGIG (reference sequence). The V and J ends lost 2 bases and 5 bases, in that order; junction bases with no gene match: 7. The CDR3 runs to 14 residues. CDR3 sequence reads: CAWSSGRHPETQYF. As DNA, the CDR3 is TGTGCCTGGAGTAGCGGGAGACACCCGGAGACCCAGTACTTC.

V and J are TRBV11-3 and TRBJ2-7; D possibly corresponds to TRBD2 (6 bases). Germline V gene sequence: CDR1 SGHNT, CDR2 YENEEA. The CDR3 extends over 14 amino acids. Trimming removed 5 bases from V and 3 bases from J, with 14 bases in between. DNA for the CDR3: TGTGCCAGCAGCCCGTGGTCGGGGGACTACGAGCAGTACTTC. Translation: CASSPWSGDYEQYF.

V usage is TRBV7-9 and J usage is TRBJ1-4, with TRBD1 identical over 10 bases. The germline V gene encodes CDR1 SEHNR and CDR2 FQNEAQ (reference sequence). Unmatched junction bases numbered 4, after V lost 6 bases and J lost 3 bases. CDR3 length: 15 amino acids. The CDR3: CASRKGTGANEKLFF. The CDR3 DNA is TGTGCCAGCAGGAAAGGGACAGGGGCTAATGAAAAACTGTTTTTT.

A few counts support this clone. The chain joins TRBV19 to TRBJ2-1; the D gene is possibly TRBD2 (6 bases). The V gene lost 1 base and the J gene lost 4 bases, with 8 bases spanning the gap. Germline V gene lookup returns CDR1 LNHDA and CDR2 SQIVND (reference sequence). The CDR3 contains 14 residues. The CDR3 region is CASSIAGVYNEQFF. The CDR3 nucleotides read TGTGCCAGTAGTATAGCGGGAGTATACAATGAGCAGTTCTTC.

This clone was picked up a small number of times. The junction does not match germline at one end; this may be a read error. This chain uses TRBV7-7 with TRBJ2-1; TRBD1 might be the D (6 bases). Germline V gene lookup returns CDR1 SSHAT and CDR2 FNYEAQ (reference sequence). The CDR3 has 15 amino acids. The chain's CDR3 is CASSLHRVSYNEQFF. The CDR3 nucleotides read TGTGCTAGCAGCTTACACAGGGTCTCCTACAATGAGCAGTTCTTC.

V is TRBV5-1 and J is TRBJ2-7; possible D gene TRBD1, 5 bases. CDR3 size: 12 residues. Trimming cost V 4 bases and J 3 bases, with 8 bases left between them. The germline gives CDR1 SGHRS, CDR2 YFSETQ. CDR3 sequence (DNA): TGCGCCAGCAGCCCGGACAACTACGAGCAGTACTTC. It is translated as CASSPDNYEQYF.

CDR3 nucleotides: TGTGCCTGGAGTGTACAGGGCGGGTCACCCCTCCACTTT. As protein: CAWSVQGGSPLHF. This chain uses TRBV30 with TRBJ1-6; tentative D call: TRBD1 (6 bases). V lost 0 bases and J 10 bases, leaving 10 bases between the germline ends. CDR3 length equals 13 residues. Germline-derived CDR1 and CDR2 are GTSNPN and SVGIG (reference sequence).

The V and J genes are TRBV18 and TRBJ2-7; a weak D match, TRBD2 (5 bases). The V gene's germline CDR1 is KGHSH and CDR2 LQKENI. There are 16 residues in the CDR3. Trimming left V 3 bases short and J 5 bases short, with 20 bases between. The CDR3 DNA follows: TGTGCCAGCTCACCCGGACCCGGAGGTGGCCCCCACGAGCAGTACTTC. Translating it yields CASSPGPGGGPHEQYF.

The rearrangement joins TRBV6-6 to TRBJ2-1; 11 bases match TRBD2. The germline V gene has CDR1 MNHNY and CDR2 SVGAGI (reference sequence). The CDR3 runs to 15 residues. V lost 5 bases, J lost 4 bases, and 4 bases stayed unmatched. The CDR3: CASSTGTSGYNEQFF. The CDR3 region has the DNA TGTGCCAGCAGTACCGGGACTAGCGGTTACAATGAGCAGTTCTTC.

The chain uses TRBV11-2 and TRBJ2-3; TRBD2 is a possible D gene (5 bases). The CDR3 contains 17 residues. CDR1 is SGHAT and CDR2 is FQNNGV in the germline V gene. The germline V and J ends were trimmed by 1 base and 0 bases, with 14 bases remaining between them. The CDR3, as DNA: TGTGCCAGCAGCTTAGTCTCCGGACGCGGGAGCACAGATACGCAGTATTTT. It codes for CASSLVSGRGSTDTQYF.

The chain employs TRBV19 and TRBJ2-7, with D uncertain. Trimming took 3 bases from V and 4 from J, leaving 10 bases between them. The germline V gene has CDR1 LNHDA and CDR2 SQIVND (reference sequence). The CDR3 length is 13 residues. The CDR3 reads CASSIVGRYEQYF. The CDR3 nucleotides read TGTGCCAGTAGTATTGTGGGCCGATACGAGCAGTACTTC.

V usage is TRBV30 and J usage is TRBJ2-1; 7 bases are a match to TRBD2. The V and J ends lost 1 base and 4 bases, in that order; junction bases with no gene match: 4. The germline gives CDR1 GTSNPN, CDR2 SVGIG (reference sequence). The CDR3 spans 14 residues. The CDR3 DNA sequence: TGTGCCTGGAGTGCACTTAGCGGGTACAATGAGCAGTTCTTC. It specifies CAWSALSGYNEQFF.

The genes are TRBV9 and TRBJ2-2; TRBD2 might be the D (6 bases). V was shortened by 6 bases and J by 2 bases, with 11 bases between the two germline ends. Germline values: CDR1 SGDLS, CDR2 YYNGEE. The CDR3 spans 14 residues. Written as DNA, the CDR3 is TGTGCCAGCAAAGTAGCGGTAAACACCGGGGAGCTGTTTTTT. Translating gives CASKVAVNTGELFF.

This chain joins TRBV10-2 and TRBJ2-2, with D tentatively TRBD2 (7 bases). The CDR3 has 14 amino acids. V was cut by 6 bases and J by 3 bases, with 11 bases left in between. Per germline, CDR1 WSHSY and CDR2 SAAADI. The CDR3 nucleotides are TGCGCCAGCAGGGGGGGGCAGTACACCGGGGAGCTGTTTTTT. This codes for CASRGGQYTGELFF.